The 25 T cell receptor beta chains listed next were all sequenced from one sample in a study of breast tumors, draining lymph nodes, adjacent tissues. Samples came from axillary lymph nodes draining the breast cancer. TCRdb re-derived calls from the multiplex PCR reads in MiXCR, one entry per CDR3 protein. Of 130,000 or so distinct CDR3 sequences in the sample, more than 20% were seen once. Input material: axillary lymph node tissue. The receptor source for this set is a female donor with breast cancer. Some clones in this sample may be carry-over from other donors' samples.

Ten or more counts support this clonotype. The chain employs TRBV28 and TRBJ2-7; D tentatively reads TRBD1 or TRBD2 (5 bases each). This CDR3 comprises 15 residues. Germline values: CDR1 MDHEN, CDR2 SYDVKM. The ends were cut back, 3 bases at V and 3 bases at J, with 15 bases in the middle. CDR3 nucleotide sequence: TGTGCCAGCAGTTTTGCCGTCCGGGGCATCTACGAGCAGTACTTC. Translated: CASSFAVRGIYEQYF.

This clonotype was counted ten times or more. This chain connects TRBV24-1 to TRBJ2-1; D is uncertain. This CDR3 has 15 residues. Germline assignment: CDR1 KGHDR and CDR2 SFDVKD. V gave up 3 bases and J gave up 3 bases, with 11 bases separating them. The CDR3 DNA reads TGTGCCACCAGTGATCACCGACGGAACTACAATGAGCAGTTCTTC. As protein: CATSDHRRNYNEQFF.

This clonotype has at least ten counts. The chain has TRBV5-1 and TRBJ2-3; no firm D call. V was trimmed by 1 base and J by 2 bases, leaving 8 bases between them. CDR1 and CDR2 (germline): SGHRS, YFSETQ. The CDR3 runs 14 residues. CDR3 amino acids: CASSLQQITDTQYF. In DNA, the CDR3 is TGCGCCAGCAGCTTGCAGCAGATCACAGATACGCAGTATTTT.

This clonotype was picked up many times. The chain carries TRBV19 and TRBJ1-6; 8 nucleotides line up with TRBD1. CDR3 size: 14 residues. J lost 9 bases, V lost 5 bases, and 6 bases had no gene match. Germline V gene lookup returns CDR1 LNHDA and CDR2 SQIVND (reference sequence). This CDR3 is CASSGGQGASPLHF. The CDR3 DNA is TGTGCCAGTAGTGGAGGACAGGGAGCTTCACCCCTCCACTTT.

This clonotype was counted at least ten times. This chain links TRBV7-9 with TRBJ1-2, with D uncertain. Germline lookup yields CDR1 SEHNR and CDR2 FQNEAQ (reference sequence). The CDR3 is 11 amino acids. Trimming stripped 5 bases from V and 6 bases from J, with 7 bases between. In DNA, the CDR3 is TGTGCCAGCAGCCCCGGCAATGGCTACACCTTC. Its translation: CASSPGNGYTF.

The CDR3 reads CASSLWGAGAGNEQFF. For the CDR3, the DNA is TGTGCCAGCAGTTTATGGGGAGCGGGAGCGGGCAATGAGCAGTTCTTC. The chain recombines TRBV28 with TRBJ2-1; 8 nucleotides align to TRBD2. CDR1 and CDR2 from the germline V gene are MDHEN and SYDVKM. CDR3 length equals 16 residues. With 0 bases clipped from V and 6 bases from J, the junction kept 7 bases outside the gene matches. Based on the CDR3 plus reference TRBV28 and TRBJ2-1, the full variable domain is DVKVTQSSRYLVKRTGEKVFLECVQDMDHENMFWYRQDPGLGLRLIYFSYDVKMKEKGDIPEGYSVSREKKERFSLILESASTNQTSMYLCASSLWGAGAGNEQFFGPGTRLTVL.

This clonotype was seen repeatedly, ten times or more. The V gene is TRBV3-1, the J gene TRBJ2-5, with a weak D call TRBD1 (6 bases). The CDR3 sequence is 15 residues long. Looked up from germline, CDR1 is LGHDT and CDR2 is YNNKEL (reference sequence). V shed 1 base and J shed 4 bases, with 13 bases lying between them. CDR3 residues: CASSQGWGLRETQYF. The CDR3 nucleotides read TGTGCCAGCAGCCAAGGGTGGGGGCTTCGAGAGACCCAGTACTTC.

This clonotype was counted at least ten times. The V and J genes are TRBV28 and TRBJ2-3, with 8 bases aligning to TRBD2. Germline V gene sequence: CDR1 MDHEN, CDR2 SYDVKM. The CDR3 is 13 amino acids. With V trimmed by 5 bases and J by 7 bases, 5 bases remained unmatched. The CDR3 nucleotides are TGTGCCAGCAGTCCCGGGACTAGAAATACGCAGTATTTT. Translation gives CASSPGTRNTQYF.

Many counts were recorded for this clonotype. The rearrangement links TRBV7-9 to TRBJ2-2; D might be TRBD1 (5 bases). The CDR3 runs 16 residues. Trimming stripped 7 bases from V and 2 bases from J, with 17 bases between. CDR1 and CDR2 (germline): SEHNR, FQNEAQ (reference sequence). The CDR3 spells CASTEVGHGNTGELFF. The DNA of the CDR3 is TGTGCCAGCACCGAGGTAGGACACGGAAACACCGGGGAGCTGTTTTTT.

This chain connects TRBV5-1 to TRBJ1-2, with a possible D match to TRBD1 (5 bases). V lost 0 bases and J 7 bases, leaving 10 bases between the germline ends. CDR1 SGHRS and CDR2 YFSETQ come from the germline V gene. This CDR3 comprises 13 residues. CDR3 sequence (DNA): TGCGCCAGCAGCTTGGATGGGGGAAGTGGCTACACCTTC. This codes for CASSLDGGSGYTF.

On this clonotype itself: A clone one base away is much larger, so this may be a read error. J is TRBJ1-4 and V is TRBV3-1; 10 nucleotides align to TRBD1. Germline V gene data show CDR1 as LGHDT and CDR2 as YNNKEL (reference sequence). CDR3 length: 15 amino acids. V lost 4 bases to trimming and J lost 6 bases; unmatched junction nucleotides: 5. The CDR3 bases are TGTGCCAGCAGCCGTTCCGGGACAGGGGATGAAAAACTGTTTTTT. Protein: CASSRSGTGDEKLFF.

This clonotype was seen many times. The genes are TRBV2 and TRBJ2-3; 7 bases match TRBD2. The CDR3 totals 14 residues. The V gene end was trimmed by 7 bases and the J gene end by 4 bases; junction bases not matched to a gene: 8. Per germline, CDR1 SNHLY and CDR2 FYNNEI. Here the CDR3 reads CASKPGGGADTQYF. The DNA for the CDR3 is TGTGCCAGCAAGCCCGGTGGGGGGGCAGATACGCAGTATTTT.

There are many counts of this clonotype. This chain connects TRBV30 to TRBJ2-5, with TRBD2 matching over 10 bases. After removal of 0 bases from V and 0 bases from J, the junction contained 7 bases not matched to a gene. The CDR3 spans 17 residues. Germline assignment: CDR1 GTSNPN and CDR2 SVGIG (reference sequence). The CDR3 DNA sequence: TGTGCCTGGAGTGTACAAAGGACTAGCGGATACCAAGAGACCCAGTACTTC. This gives the protein CAWSVQRTSGYQETQYF.

This clonotype was seen repeatedly, ten times or more. V usage is TRBV6-5 and J usage is TRBJ2-7, with 11 bases lining up with TRBD2. This CDR3 spans 15 amino acids. Germline CDR1 is MNHEY and CDR2 is SVGAGI. V lost 2 bases to trimming and J lost 3 bases; unmatched junction nucleotides: 3. CDR3 nucleotides: TGTGCCAGCAGTTACAAGACTAGCGGGATCTACGAGCAGTACTTC. This sequence encodes CASSYKTSGIYEQYF.

This clonotype was counted ten times or more. The V and J genes are TRBV12-5 and TRBJ2-5; D unresolved. Trimming took off 7 bases at V and 3 bases at J, with 15 bases between the two ends. Germline V gene data show CDR1 as LGHNT and CDR2 as FRNRAP. The CDR3 extends over 14 amino acids. The CDR3 loop is CASVGRAGKETQYF. In nucleotides, the CDR3 is TGTGCTAGTGTAGGCCGGGCAGGCAAAGAGACCCAGTACTTC. Combining the CDR3 with reference TRBV12-5 and TRBJ2-5 gives the whole variable domain DARVTQTPRHKVTEMGQEVTMRCQPILGHNTVFWYRQTMMQGLELLAYFRNRAPLDDSGMPKDRFSAEMPDATLATLKIQPSEPRDSAVYFCASVGRAGKETQYFGPGTRLLVL.

Many counts were recorded for this clonotype. This chain connects TRBV12-3 or TRBV12-4 to TRBJ1-2, with 7 bases aligning to TRBD1. The CDR3 runs to 12 residues. The V gene end was trimmed by 6 bases and the J gene end by 7 bases; junction bases not matched to a gene: 5. The CDR3 DNA reads TGTGCCAGCAGGCGACAGGGACCTGGCTACACCTTC. Residues: CASRRQGPGYTF.

The genes are TRBV18 and TRBJ2-1, with 14 bases identical to TRBD2. CDR1 is KGHSH and CDR2 is LQKENI in the germline V gene. The CDR3 loop spans 19 amino acids. The J segment lost 4 bases and the V segment lost 3 bases, leaving 11 bases of the junction unmatched. CDR3 protein: CASSPGALTSGRVYNEQFF. The CDR3 bases are TGTGCCAGCTCACCGGGGGCGCTGACTAGCGGGAGGGTATACAATGAGCAGTTCTTC.

This clonotype showed up many times. The chain joins TRBV2 to TRBJ2-7; D is undetermined. The CDR3 runs to 14 residues. Germline CDR1 reads SNHLY; CDR2 reads FYNNEI. The V and J ends lost 3 bases and 6 bases respectively, with 15 bases between them. Here the CDR3 reads CASSEGTLRSEQYF. In DNA form, the CDR3 reads TGTGCCAGCAGTGAGGGTACCCTTAGGTCCGAGCAGTACTTC.

This clonotype has a count of ten or more. V gene TRBV20-1 combines with J gene TRBJ2-1, with a possible D match to TRBD2 (5 bases). The CDR3 is made up of 13 amino acids. Germline V CDR1 and CDR2: DFQATT, SNEGSKA (reference sequence). V was pared by 3 bases and J by 8 bases, with 14 bases between. The CDR3 DNA is TGCAGTGCTAGGGACTCCCCGGCGGATGAGCAGTTCTTC. Protein sequence: CSARDSPADEQFF.

This clonotype was seen repeatedly, ten times or more. The gene calls are TRBV6-5 and TRBJ2-3, with 8 bases that match TRBD1. The CDR3 has 15 residues. CDR1 is MNHEY, CDR2 SVGAGI, per germline. The junction had 5 bases not matched to a gene; V was cut back by 6 bases and J by 0 bases. The CDR3 nucleotides are TGTGCCAGCAGGGCAGGGGGCAGGAGCACAGATACGCAGTATTTT. The encoded protein is CASRAGGRSTDTQYF.

Details on this clonotype: A much larger clone differs by one base, so this may be a read error. The CDR3 protein is CASSGSGSRGNEQFF. CDR3 DNA sequence: TGTGCCAGCAGCGGTAGCGGGAGTAGGGGCAATGAGCAGTTCTTC. This chain uses TRBV2 with TRBJ2-1; 9 bases map to TRBD2. The ends lost 6 bases at V and 6 bases at J; junction bases unmatched: 9. The CDR3 loop spans 15 amino acids. Germline V lookup: CDR1 SNHLY, CDR2 FYNNEI.

This clonotype was counted once. A much larger clone is a single base away; this may be a read error. J is TRBJ2-7 and V is TRBV14, with D maybe TRBD2 (6 bases). The V gene's germline CDR1 is SGHDN and CDR2 FVKESK. The CDR3 runs to 15 residues. The CDR3 sequence is CASSQLGGVTYKQYF. In nucleotides, the CDR3 is TGTGCCAGCAGCCAACTCGGGGGAGTCACCTACAAGCAGTACTTC.

This clonotype came up once. A much larger clone is a single base away; this may be a read error. The chain is built from TRBV14 and TRBJ1-3; D possibly corresponds to TRBD1 (5 bases). The CDR3 has 16 amino acids. The germline gives CDR1 SGHDN, CDR2 FVKESK. CDR3: CASSHTTGGAGSTIYF. CDR3 bases: TGTGCCAGCAGCCACACCACGGGAGGGGCTGGAAGCACCATATATTTT.

With respect to this clonotype: At one boundary the junction diverges from the germline segment, which might be a read error. J is TRBJ2-3 and V is TRBV12-3 or TRBV12-4; 8 bases are a match to TRBD1. The CDR3 length is 15 residues. CDR3: CVSSPGQGLTDTQCF. Here the CDR3 DNA reads TGTGTCAGCAGTCCCGGACAGGGACTCACAGATACGCAGTGTTTT.

The chain couples TRBV4-1 to TRBJ2-5, with 8 bases lining up with TRBD2. J gave up 1 base and V 0 bases, and 7 bases lay outside the gene matches. The germline CDR1 and CDR2 sequences are MGHRA and YSYEKL. This CDR3 comprises 17 residues. The CDR3 bases are TGCGCCAGCAGCCAAGATTGGGTAGCGGGACCCCAAGAGACCCAGTACTTC. This gives the protein CASSQDWVAGPQETQYF.